This TCR beta chain was documented in a study of blood T cell repertoires in COVID-19. Study context: Italy, Spain and the United States were the sources of the convalescent and acute COVID-19 samples.

Cohort assignment relied on participant-reported clinical history. Donors of Cohort 3 who recovered were those that had two negative PCRs, clearance, or symptom resolution. The table lists this clone with a few counts. Sequencing used immunoSEQ multiplex PCR; TCRdb keeps in-frame clones, though not all of them. The sample carries roughly 350,000 clones, more than 90% recorded once. The CDR3 totals 17 residues. The J segment lost 2 bases and the V segment lost 7 bases, leaving 12 bases of the junction unmatched. The sequenced sample consisted of PBMCs or T cells enriched from blood (not recorded which). The V call is TRBV23-1, the J call TRBJ2-7; 12 bases are shared with TRBD1. Being an ORF, TRBV23-1 has a function that is uncertain. The receptor was isolated from a woman under 40 who had recovered from COVID-19. The CDR3 protein is CASTPGQGAFWAYEQYF. CDR3 sequence (DNA): TGCGCCAGCACCCCGGGACAGGGGGCCTTCTGGGCCTACGAGCAGTACTTC.